Below, one T cell receptor (beta chain) is given with its context. Its antigen is as yet unknown. This sample is drawn from a study of blood T cells in healthy people across ages. Germline trimming cut 6 bases from V and 1 base from J; bases unmatched to any gene: 8. Germline loops: CDR1 SGHTA, CDR2 FQGNSA. This CDR3 is built from 16 residues. Every donor provided around 10 milliliters of peripheral blood. Isolation per sample recovered at least 7 million PBMCs. Findings and caveats of the study: With age, beta diversity per million T cells declined roughly linearly, significantly by 40.

The use of a sample-barcoded 5' primer and a J-beta primer mix characterized a second PCR of roughly 6 to 11 cycles. A single record per CDR3 protein comes from TCRdb applying MiXCR to the 5' RACE reads. The sample shows about 1.7 million distinct CDR3 sequences, 28% of them seen only once. The sample consisted of blood. The chain joins TRBV7-2 to TRBJ2-1, with 8 bases that match TRBD1. This TCR was sampled from a young woman in good health. The CDR3 DNA reads TGTGCCAGCAGTTTCAGGGGGCGCAGGTCCTACAATGAGCAGTTCTTC. Translation: CASSFRGRRSYNEQFF.